The present T cell receptor beta chain was sequenced within a study of T cell responses to AZD1222 COVID-19 vaccine. Study-level points and caveats: The donor cohort was predominantly white British with a female majority, and clonal diversity may have been underestimated. Only 5 or 6 individuals given AZD1222 were seropositive at baseline. With two AZD1222 doses given, Spike-specific TCR breadth and depth both rose. Samples come after the peak T cell response, not at day 14.

Profiling relied on immunoSEQ multiplex PCR, and the TCRdb table lists in-frame clones only, not all of them. The data show about 120,000 clones, more than 85% seen once. Turning to this clone: Its matching antigen is unknown.

The V end was cut by 6 bases, the J end by 6 bases, with 14 bases between. CDR1 and CDR2 from the germline V gene are SGHAT and FQDESV (reference sequence). This CDR3 is built from 13 residues. The sequence derives from an adult who received the AZD1222 COVID-19 vaccine. Sequencing used peripheral blood, obtained 28 days after the second AZD1222 dose. The V gene is TRBV11-1, the J gene TRBJ2-5; D is possibly TRBD2 (6 bases). The CDR3 region is CASSSTSGKTQYF. As DNA, the CDR3 is TGTGCCAGCAGTTCGACTAGTGGTAAGACCCAGTACTTC. Full variable domain (remainder filled in from reference TRBV11-1 and TRBJ2-5): EAEVAQSPRYKITEKSQAVAFWCDPISGHATLYWYRQILGQGPELLVQFQDESVVDDSQLPKDRFSAERLKGVDSTLKIQPAELGDSAMYLCASSSTSGKTQYFGPGTRLLVL.